This T cell receptor (beta chain) derives from a study of post-analysis software for immune sequencing data. At least ten counts were recorded for this clonotype. Its matching antigen is unknown. Researchers reported that TCR beta cDNA libraries carried unique molecular identifiers. TCRdb passed the PCR reads through MiXCR, listing each CDR3 protein once. The repertoire has just over 250,000 distinct CDR3 sequences, just over 35% of them found once; the top ten carry under 5.5%. Germline assignment: CDR1 SNHLY and CDR2 FYNNEI. This CDR3 contains 13 residues. V was shortened by 4 bases and J by 3 bases, with 7 bases between the two germline ends. Study results and limitations: TRBV5-6, TRBV5-1 and TRBV20-1 belonged to a set of about five TRBV segments that were more frequent in patients than controls. Significantly lower normalized Chao1 diversity was seen in multiple sclerosis patients than in controls. Those samples that were prepared in the same batch co-clustered strongly by F measure.

The chain recombines TRBV2 with TRBJ2-1; no reliable D call. The clonotype comes from a girl aged 5-17 years with multiple sclerosis. Sequencing used blood. The CDR3 region is CASSVNSYNEQFF. Here the CDR3 DNA reads TGTGCCAGCAGTGTAAACAGCTACAATGAGCAGTTCTTC.